This T cell receptor (beta chain) was retrieved from a study of blood T cell repertoires in COVID-19. The V end was cut by 1 base, the J end by 14 bases, with 12 bases between. CDR1 and CDR2 from the germline V gene are SNHLY and FYNNEI. The CDR3 is made up of 13 amino acids. The table came from immunoSEQ multiplex PCR; TCRdb's copy has only in-frame clones and leaves some out. The sample carries approximately 80,000 clones, 88% recorded once. Sequenced input: peripheral blood. The sequence derives from a human donor in a cohort sampled during active COVID-19. The genes are TRBV2 and TRBJ1-6, with no clear D. The CDR3 sequence: CASSEGAGPTLHF. CDR3 nucleotides: TGTGCCAGCAGTGAAGGAGCGGGCCCCACCCTCCACTTT.